The T cell receptor (beta chain) under discussion was sequenced for a study of T-cell reconstitution after alpha-beta-depleted transplantation in children. Study-wide points: T cells produced anew were the main source of T-cell counts and diversity one year after transplant. Some patients' high day-60 TCRbeta diversity was attributed to recipient cells surviving conditioning. Two months or so post-transplant, alpha-beta T cells reportedly derived from several hundred expanded graft clones.

The germline CDR1 and CDR2 sequences are DFQATT and SNEGSKA (reference sequence). This CDR3 contains 15 residues. Losses at the gene ends were 0 bases for V and 1 base for J; bases not matched to a gene: 5. Using unique molecular identifiers, the investigators prepared the TCRbeta library. TCRdb itself ran the PCR reads through MiXCR, one entry per CDR3 protein. Of 200,000 to 300,000 distinct CDR3 sequences in the sample, over 20% were seen once. This clonotype occurred a few times. Its matching antigen is unknown. J is TRBJ2-7 and V is TRBV20-1; 8 bases fit TRBD2. The sample here was PBMCs, taken before TCRalphabeta/CD19-depleted stem cell transplant. This TCR was recovered from a girl aged 2-15 years with Fanconi anemia, due to receive a stem cell transplant. As DNA, the CDR3 is TGCAGTGCTAGAGAGCAACTAGCGGAGTCCTACGAGCAGTACTTC. It encodes CSAREQLAESYEQYF.